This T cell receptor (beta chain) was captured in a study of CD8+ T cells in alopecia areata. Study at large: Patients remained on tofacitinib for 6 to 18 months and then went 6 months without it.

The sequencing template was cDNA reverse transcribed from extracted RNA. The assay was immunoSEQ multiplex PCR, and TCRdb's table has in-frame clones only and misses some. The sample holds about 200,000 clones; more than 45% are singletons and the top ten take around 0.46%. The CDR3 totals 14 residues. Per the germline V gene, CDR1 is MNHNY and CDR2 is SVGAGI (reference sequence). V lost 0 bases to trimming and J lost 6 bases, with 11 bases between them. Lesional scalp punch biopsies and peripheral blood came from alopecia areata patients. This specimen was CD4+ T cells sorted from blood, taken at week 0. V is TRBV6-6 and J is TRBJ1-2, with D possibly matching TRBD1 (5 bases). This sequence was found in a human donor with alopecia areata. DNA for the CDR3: TGTGCCAGCAGTTACTCGGCCAGGGAACATGGCTACACCTTC. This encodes CASSYSAREHGYTF.